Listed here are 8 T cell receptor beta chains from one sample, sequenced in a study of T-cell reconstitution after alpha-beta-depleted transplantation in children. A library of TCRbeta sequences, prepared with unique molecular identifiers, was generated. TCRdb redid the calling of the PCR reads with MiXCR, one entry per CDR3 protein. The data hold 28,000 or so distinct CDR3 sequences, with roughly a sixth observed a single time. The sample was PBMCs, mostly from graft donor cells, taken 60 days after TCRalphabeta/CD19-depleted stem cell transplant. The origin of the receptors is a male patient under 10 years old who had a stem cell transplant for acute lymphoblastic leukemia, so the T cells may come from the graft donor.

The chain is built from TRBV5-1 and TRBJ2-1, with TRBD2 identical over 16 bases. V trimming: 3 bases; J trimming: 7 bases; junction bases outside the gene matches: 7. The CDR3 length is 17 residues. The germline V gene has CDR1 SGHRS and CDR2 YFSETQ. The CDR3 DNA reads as TGCGCCAGCAGCTGGGGACTAGCGGGAGGGCCGCGGAATGAGCAGTTCTTC. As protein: CASSWGLAGGPRNEQFF.

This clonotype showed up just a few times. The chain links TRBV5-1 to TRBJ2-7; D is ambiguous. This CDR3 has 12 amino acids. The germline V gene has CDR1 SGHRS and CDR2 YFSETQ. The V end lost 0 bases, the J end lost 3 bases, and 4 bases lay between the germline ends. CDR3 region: CASSLGGYEQYF. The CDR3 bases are TGCGCCAGCAGCTTGGGGGGCTACGAGCAGTACTTC.

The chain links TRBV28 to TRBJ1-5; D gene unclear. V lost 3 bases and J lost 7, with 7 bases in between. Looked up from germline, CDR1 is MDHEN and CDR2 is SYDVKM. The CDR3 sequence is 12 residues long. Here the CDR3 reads CASSLVKQPQHF. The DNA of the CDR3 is TGTGCCAGCAGTTTGGTTAAACAGCCCCAGCATTTT.

The chain's CDR3 is CASSTGLNTGELFF. In nucleotides, the CDR3 is TGTGCCAGCAGTACAGGGTTGAACACCGGGGAGCTGTTTTTT. This chain connects TRBV12-3 or TRBV12-4 to TRBJ2-2; a possible D gene is TRBD1 (6 bases). The CDR3 is 14 amino acids. V lost 5 bases to trimming and J lost 1 base, with 8 bases between them.

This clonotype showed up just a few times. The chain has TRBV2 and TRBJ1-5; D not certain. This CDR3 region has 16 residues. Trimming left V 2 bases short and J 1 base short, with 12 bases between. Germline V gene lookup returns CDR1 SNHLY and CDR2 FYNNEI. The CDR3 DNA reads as TGTGCCAGCAGTGAACAAAGGGTACTAAGCAATCAGCCCCAGCATTTT. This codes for CASSEQRVLSNQPQHF.

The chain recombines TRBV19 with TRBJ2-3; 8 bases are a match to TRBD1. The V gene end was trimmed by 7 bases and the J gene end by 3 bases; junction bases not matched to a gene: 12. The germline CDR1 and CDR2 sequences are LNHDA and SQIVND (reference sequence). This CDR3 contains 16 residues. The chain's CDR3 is CASKSRQGYRTDTQYF. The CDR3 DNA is TGTGCCAGTAAGTCGCGACAGGGGTATAGGACAGATACGCAGTATTTT.

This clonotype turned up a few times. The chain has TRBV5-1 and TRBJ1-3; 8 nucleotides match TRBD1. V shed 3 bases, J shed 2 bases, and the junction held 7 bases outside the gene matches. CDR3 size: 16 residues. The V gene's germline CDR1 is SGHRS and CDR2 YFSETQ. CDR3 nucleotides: TGCGCCAGCAGCTCCGCAGGGGGCGCGACTGGAAACACCATATATTTT. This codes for CASSSAGGATGNTIYF.

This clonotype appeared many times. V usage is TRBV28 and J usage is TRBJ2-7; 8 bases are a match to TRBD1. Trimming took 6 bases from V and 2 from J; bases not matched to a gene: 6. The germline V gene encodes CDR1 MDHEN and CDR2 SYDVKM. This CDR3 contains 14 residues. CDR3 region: CASRTGQGTYEQYF. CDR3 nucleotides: TGTGCCAGCAGAACCGGACAGGGAACCTACGAGCAGTACTTC.